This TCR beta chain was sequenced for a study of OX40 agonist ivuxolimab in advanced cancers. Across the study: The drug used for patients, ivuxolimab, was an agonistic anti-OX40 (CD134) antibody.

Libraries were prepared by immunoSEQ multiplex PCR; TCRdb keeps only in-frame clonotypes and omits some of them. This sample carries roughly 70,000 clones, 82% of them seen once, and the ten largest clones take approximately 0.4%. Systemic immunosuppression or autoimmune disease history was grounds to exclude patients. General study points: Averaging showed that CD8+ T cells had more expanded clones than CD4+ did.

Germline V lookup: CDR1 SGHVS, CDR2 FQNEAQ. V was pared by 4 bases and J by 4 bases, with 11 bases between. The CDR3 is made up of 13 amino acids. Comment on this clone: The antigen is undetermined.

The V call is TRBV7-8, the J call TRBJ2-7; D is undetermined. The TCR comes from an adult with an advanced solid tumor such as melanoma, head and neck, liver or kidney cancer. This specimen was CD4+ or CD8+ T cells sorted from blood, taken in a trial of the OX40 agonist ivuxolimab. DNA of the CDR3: TGTGCCAGCAGCTCTCTATGGGCTTACGAGCAGTACTTC. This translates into CASSSLWAYEQYF.